This T cell receptor beta chain was documented in a study of cytomegalovirus exposure and HLA in healthy donors. The study, taken as a whole, reports: It was about 150 TCR beta chains that were listed as cytomegalovirus-associated. In a later analysis, several top co-occurrence clusters appeared linked to parvovirus B19, influenza, CMV and Epstein-Barr virus. In a later analysis, TCR association rates varied by HLA locus: DRB1 most, HLA-C fewest.

This clone was seen only once. Its antigen is still unknown. Germline CDR1 MDHEN, CDR2 SYDVKM. The CDR3 runs 17 residues. The V end was cut by 2 bases, the J end by 3 bases, with 16 bases between. A multiplex PCR was run with 60 Vbeta primers and 13 Jbeta primers. The data were produced by immunoSEQ multiplex PCR, yet TCRdb's version contains in-frame clones alone and is incomplete. The sample lists about 61,000 clones, 89% occurring once. This sequence originates from a man aged 30-40 years in good health and CMV-seropositive. The V and J genes are TRBV28 and TRBJ2-2; tentatively, D is TRBD2 (5 bases). Sequenced material: PBMCs. CDR3 protein: CASSLSGPKSDTGELFF. CDR3 DNA sequence: TGTGCCAGCAGTTTAAGCGGACCAAAGTCGGACACCGGGGAGCTGTTTTTT.